A single sample gave rise to the 30 T cell receptor beta chains below, sequenced in a study of Graves' ophthalmopathy and Graves' hyperthyroidism. Scientists amplified the TCR beta CDR3 regions from RNA transcripts. First-round RT-PCR with HTBI primers preceded a second-round multiplex PCR. One entry per CDR3 protein results from TCRdb running MiXCR on the multiplex PCR reads. Here the sample spans about 400,000 distinct CDR3 sequences, about a sixth being singletons. Material: peripheral blood. These receptors all come from a woman between 18 and 29 years old with Graves' ophthalmopathy.

The CDR3, as DNA: TGCAGTGCTAGTTGGCAGGGGGTCGATACGCAGTATTTT. Translated, it gives CSASWQGVDTQYF. This chain connects TRBV20-1 to TRBJ2-3; 7 nucleotides match TRBD1. CDR1 is DFQATT and CDR2 is SNEGSKA in the germline V gene (reference sequence). The CDR3 runs to 13 residues. V lost 3 bases to trimming and J lost 6 bases; unmatched junction nucleotides: 6.

The CDR3 region has the DNA TGCAGCGCTCCGACTGAAAGCTATGGCTACACCTTC. Translation: CSAPTESYGYTF. The chain uses TRBV29-1 and TRBJ1-2, with D unclear. Germline assignment: CDR1 SQVTM and CDR2 ANQGSEA. Trimming left V 7 bases short and J 4 bases short, with 13 bases between. The length of the CDR3 is 12 residues.

This clonotype showed up many times. The limits of the CDR3 on the DNA are not certain, so only TCRdb's listed CDR3 is given. The J gene is TRBJ1-2, the V gene TRBV19. Germline V gives CDR1 LNHDA, CDR2 SQIVND (reference sequence). The CDR3 spans 11 residues, counting both ends. The CDR3: CASRKVYGCTF.

This clonotype was seen ten or more times. CDR3 bases: TGTGCCAGCAGACAGAGTCCTAACTCGGCCTACGAGCAGTACTTC. Amino acids: CASRQSPNSAYEQYF. This chain uses TRBV12-3 or TRBV12-4 with TRBJ2-7; D is unresolved. V was cut by 6 bases and J by 2 bases, with 17 bases left in between. This CDR3 region has 15 residues.

In its sample, this clonotype was seen many times. This chain uses TRBV6-2 or TRBV6-3 with TRBJ1-5; 10 nucleotides match TRBD1. Trimming took 7 bases from V and 6 from J; bases not matched to a gene: 12. The CDR3 spans 16 residues. Germline CDR1 MNHEY, CDR2 SVGEGT. The CDR3 DNA reads TGTGCCAGCAACTTCCACCGGGACAGGGGAAGTCAGCCCCAGCATTTT. Amino acids: CASNFHRDRGSQPQHF.

This clonotype was recorded at least ten times. The V call is TRBV19, the J call TRBJ2-7; maybe TRBD2 (5 bases). This CDR3 is 15 amino acids long. Looked up from germline, CDR1 is LNHDA and CDR2 is SQIVND (reference sequence). Deletions cut 5 bases from V and 2 bases from J, with 16 bases between. DNA of the CDR3: TGTGCCAGTAGTTCCGGGAAATTCGTCGCCTACGAGCAGTACTTC. It is translated as CASSSGKFVAYEQYF.

This clonotype was observed at least ten times. J is TRBJ1-6 and V is TRBV7-2; D unclear. From germline, CDR1 is SGHTA and CDR2 FQGNSA. CDR3 length: 18 amino acids. V was cut by 2 bases and J by 7 bases, with 21 bases left in between. The CDR3 nucleotides read TGTGCCAGCAGCTTAAGCAGGCTAGGGCAGGTCGTAAATTCACCCCTCCACTTT. Its translation: CASSLSRLGQVVNSPLHF.

This clonotype has a count of ten or more. The rearrangement joins TRBV15 to TRBJ2-5; D unresolved. Trimming stripped 5 bases from V and 5 bases from J, with 6 bases between. Germline-derived CDR1 and CDR2 are LNHNV and YYDKDF (reference sequence). This CDR3 region has 11 residues. The CDR3 nucleotides are TGTGCCACCAGCCTCGGTGAGACCCAGTACTTC. Residues: CATSLGETQYF.

This clonotype was observed many times. The V and J genes are TRBV6-5 and TRBJ1-1; D not resolved. The V and J ends lost 3 bases and 0 bases respectively, with 11 bases between them. CDR1 MNHEY and CDR2 SVGAGI come from the germline V gene. The CDR3 is 15 amino acids. CDR3: CASSYAAQLNTEAFF. The CDR3 DNA sequence: TGTGCCAGCAGTTATGCGGCGCAGTTGAACACTGAAGCTTTCTTT.

Many counts were recorded for this clonotype. The chain carries TRBV6-2 or TRBV6-3 and TRBJ1-5; 7 bases map to TRBD1. J gave up 1 base and V 7 bases, and 10 bases lay outside the gene matches. The CDR3 spans 16 residues. Germline V gene data show CDR1 as MNHEY and CDR2 as SVGEGT. The CDR3 DNA reads TGTGCCAGCACCCAAGACAGGGCTGGGAGCAATCAGCCCCAGCATTTT. This sequence encodes CASTQDRAGSNQPQHF.

The V call is TRBV19, the J call TRBJ1-5, with TRBD1 matching 9 bases. The CDR3 is made up of 14 amino acids. Germline V gene lookup returns CDR1 LNHDA and CDR2 SQIVND (reference sequence). V lost 8 bases to trimming and J lost 4 bases; unmatched junction nucleotides: 6. The CDR3 nucleotides are TGTGCCAGTGGGACAGGGAAAGGAAATCAGCCCCAGCATTTT. Amino acids: CASGTGKGNQPQHF.

This clonotype was seen at least ten times. The rearrangement links TRBV9 to TRBJ2-2; 9 bases line up with TRBD2. CDR1 is SGDLS and CDR2 is YYNGEE in the germline V gene. With V trimmed by 7 bases and J by 4 bases, 8 bases remained unmatched. The CDR3 covers 15 residues. The CDR3 DNA reads TGTGCCAGCGGCCTAAGCGGGGGGATCACCGGGGAGCTGTTTTTT. It specifies CASGLSGGITGELFF.

In this sample, this clonotype turned up many times. The chain employs TRBV4-3 and TRBJ1-3; perhaps TRBD1 as D (5 bases). Germline lookup yields CDR1 LGHNA and CDR2 YSLEER. The CDR3 extends over 18 amino acids. The ends were cut back, 0 bases at V and 4 bases at J, with 19 bases in the middle. CDR3 bases: TGCGCCAGCAGCCAAGACGCAACAGAGGGGAGATCGGGAAACACCATATATTTT. Translation: CASSQDATEGRSGNTIYF.

The chain is built from TRBV6-5 and TRBJ1-2; 7 nucleotides align to TRBD1. CDR1 and CDR2 (germline): MNHEY, SVGAGI. The CDR3 loop spans 14 amino acids. With 0 bases clipped from V and 6 bases from J, the junction kept 4 bases outside the gene matches. CDR3 region: CASSYSKQGNGYTF. Written as DNA, the CDR3 is TGTGCCAGCAGTTACTCTAAACAGGGGAATGGCTACACCTTC.

This clonotype was counted once. V usage is TRBV28 and J usage is TRBJ2-7, with TRBD1 as a possible D gene (5 bases). In germline, CDR1 is MDHEN, CDR2 SYDVKM. Trimming removed 10 bases from V and 2 bases from J, with 12 bases in between. This CDR3 spans 12 amino acids. The CDR3 sequence is CATLDSAYEQYF. CDR3 DNA: TGTGCCACCCTTGACAGCGCCTACGAGCAGTACTTC.

This clonotype was counted many times. This chain links TRBV12-3 or TRBV12-4 with TRBJ1-1; D is uncertain. The CDR3 spans 13 residues. V was clipped by 2 bases and J by 0 bases, with 4 bases between them. The CDR3 DNA follows: TGTGCCAGCAGTTTACACCTGAACACTGAAGCTTTCTTT. It codes for CASSLHLNTEAFF.

This clonotype was counted between two and nine times. The gene calls are TRBV30 and TRBJ2-7, with 8 bases identical to TRBD1. Per germline, CDR1 GTSNPN and CDR2 SVGIG (reference sequence). The CDR3 contains 16 residues. V trimming: 3 bases; J trimming: 7 bases; junction bases outside the gene matches: 17. The CDR3 bases are TGTGCCTGGAGCCAGGGGGCAGGGGGTCCGTCTGGGGAGCAGTACTTC. It codes for CAWSQGAGGPSGEQYF.

This sequence joins TRBV12-3 or TRBV12-4 and TRBJ2-7; a weak D match, TRBD2 (6 bases). V lost 6 bases to trimming and J lost 5 bases, with 20 bases between them. The length of the CDR3 is 15 residues. The CDR3: CASSRGDLNRDEQYF. The CDR3 DNA is TGTGCCAGCAGCCGCGGGGATTTGAATCGAGACGAGCAGTACTTC.

V gene TRBV30 combines with J gene TRBJ2-7, with unresolved D. The V gene's germline CDR1 is GTSNPN and CDR2 SVGIG (reference sequence). V lost 5 bases and J 3 bases, leaving 5 bases between the germline ends. CDR3 length: 10 residues. The CDR3: CAWGHYEQYF. The DNA for the CDR3 is TGTGCCTGGGGCCACTACGAGCAGTACTTC.

This clonotype has ten or more counts. The chain employs TRBV13 and TRBJ1-1; tentatively, D is TRBD1 (5 bases). CDR3 length equals 14 residues. The germline gives CDR1 PRHDT, CDR2 FYEKMQ (reference sequence). Trimming cost V 2 bases and J 4 bases, with 11 bases left between them. DNA of the CDR3: TGTGCCAGCAGCTTATCCGGGACGGGCACTGAAGCTTTCTTT. Residues: CASSLSGTGTEAFF.

Many counts were recorded for this clonotype. The J gene is TRBJ2-7, the V gene TRBV7-2, with 9 bases aligning to TRBD2. This CDR3 spans 15 amino acids. Trimming cost V 2 bases and J 3 bases; bases outside gene matches: 5. Germline-derived CDR1 and CDR2 are SGHTA and FQGNSA. CDR3 amino acids: CASSLLAGGSYEQYF. The CDR3 nucleotides are TGTGCCAGCAGCTTACTGGCGGGAGGGAGCTACGAGCAGTACTTC.

This clonotype was counted many times. This sequence joins TRBV12-3 or TRBV12-4 and TRBJ1-6; 7 bases map to TRBD1. The CDR3 consists of 13 residues. V was clipped by 7 bases and J by 8 bases; unmatched bases: 5. CDR3 sequence (DNA): TGTGCCAGCAAGACAGGGCTGGATTCACCCCTCCACTTT. Its protein is CASKTGLDSPLHF.

The chain carries TRBV27 and TRBJ1-2; 12 bases agree with TRBD1. CDR1 is MNHEY and CDR2 is SMNVEV in the germline V gene (reference sequence). J lost 4 bases, V lost 1 base, and 4 bases had no gene match. The CDR3 extends over 16 amino acids. CDR3 region: CASSLYGTGGFYGYTF. The CDR3 bases are TGTGCCAGCAGTTTATACGGGACAGGGGGCTTCTATGGCTACACCTTC.

This clonotype occurred many times. The rearrangement links TRBV7-2 to TRBJ1-6; D is uncertain. Germline V CDR1 and CDR2: SGHTA, FQGNSA. Deletions cut 1 base from V and 10 bases from J, with 8 bases between. The CDR3 contains 13 residues. In nucleotides, the CDR3 is TGTGCCAGCAGCTTAGATTCTGGGTCACCCCTCCACTTT. It translates to CASSLDSGSPLHF.

This clonotype was seen many times. The V call is TRBV6-1, the J call TRBJ2-7; 8 bases fit TRBD1. V was clipped by 6 bases and J by 6 bases; unmatched bases: 10. Germline loops: CDR1 MNHNS, CDR2 SASEGT. CDR3 length: 14 residues. The CDR3 coding sequence is TGTGCCAGCAGGCCATCTAACAGGGGGGCCGAGCAGTACTTC. The encoded protein is CASRPSNRGAEQYF.

This clonotype showed up many times. The CDR3 coding sequence is TGCAGTGCTCGAAGCGGGCCTTCGCCTGAAGCTTTCTTT. Its protein is CSARSGPSPEAFF. This chain connects TRBV20-1 to TRBJ1-1; no reliable D call. Germline CDR1 reads DFQATT; CDR2 reads SNEGSKA (reference sequence). The CDR3 runs 13 residues. V was clipped by 5 bases and J by 6 bases, with 16 bases between them.

Many counts were recorded for this clonotype. The J gene is TRBJ2-7, the V gene TRBV12-3 or TRBV12-4; 11 positions agree with TRBD1. The CDR3 has 14 amino acids. V trimming: 8 bases; J trimming: 4 bases; junction bases outside the gene matches: 7. CDR3 loop: CASGAGTGGYEQYF. The CDR3 bases are TGTGCCAGCGGAGCCGGGACAGGGGGGTACGAGCAGTACTTC.

In this sample, this clonotype turned up many times. The rearrangement uses TRBV12-3 or TRBV12-4 and TRBJ2-2; 10 bases line up with TRBD2. The CDR3 length is 15 residues. The V and J ends lost 6 bases and 6 bases, in that order; junction bases with no gene match: 7. The CDR3 DNA follows: TGTGCCAGCAGACCTAGCGGGAGAGGGCCCGGGGAGCTGTTTTTT. This translates into CASRPSGRGPGELFF.

At least ten counts were recorded for this clonotype. The rearrangement links TRBV5-1 to TRBJ1-6; TRBD1 might be the D (6 bases). V shed 0 bases and J shed 1 base, with 11 bases lying between them. This CDR3 is 17 amino acids long. The germline V gene encodes CDR1 SGHRS and CDR2 YFSETQ. CDR3 amino acids: CASSLEWRGSYNSPLHF. DNA of the CDR3: TGCGCCAGCAGCTTGGAGTGGAGGGGGTCCTATAATTCACCCCTCCACTTT.

This clonotype was recorded at least ten times. The V gene is TRBV9, the J gene TRBJ1-2; no clear D. CDR3 length: 14 amino acids. Between the trimmed V and J ends, which lost 0 bases and 4 bases, there was a span of 10 bases. Germline CDR1 and CDR2: SGDLS and YYNGEE. CDR3 nucleotides: TGTGCCAGCAGCGTAGCGGGCGACGGCTATGGCTACACCTTC. Its translation is CASSVAGDGYGYTF.